The 27 T cell receptor beta chains reported below all come from one sample, sequenced in a study of cytomegalovirus exposure and HLA in healthy donors. Assay: immunoSEQ multiplex PCR; the TCRdb copy retains only in-frame clones and omits some. The sample has approximately 99,000 clones, almost 96% seen once. Sample: PBMCs. The origin of the receptors is a woman aged 18-30 years in good health and CMV-seronegative.

In its sample, this clone was seen once. The V call is TRBV5-1, the J call TRBJ2-1; 9 bases match TRBD2. The CDR3 contains 15 residues. Losses at the gene ends were 4 bases for V and 13 bases for J; bases not matched to a gene: 15. Germline V CDR1 and CDR2: SGHRS, YFSETQ. The CDR3 region has the DNA TGCGCCAGCAGCCCGCGGACTAGCGCGCCGATGGAACAGTTCTTC. It is translated as CASSPRTSAPMEQFF. Looking up the rest from reference TRBV5-1 and TRBJ2-1 gives the full variable domain: KAGVTQTPRYLIKTRGQQVTLSCSPISGHRSVSWYQQTPGQGLQFLFEYFSETQRNKGNFPGRFSGRQFSNSRSEMNVSTLELGDSALYLCASSPRTSAPMEQFFGPGTRLTVL.

The chain employs TRBV5-1 and TRBJ1-1, with 7 positions matching TRBD1. The CDR3 is made up of 16 amino acids. V dropped 0 bases and J dropped 6; count of bases not matched to a gene: 11. Germline V gives CDR1 SGHRS, CDR2 YFSETQ. The CDR3 reads CASSLVQGGPRAEAFF. CDR3 in DNA: TGCGCCAGCAGCTTGGTTCAGGGGGGCCCTCGGGCTGAAGCTTTCTTT.

The J gene is TRBJ2-7, the V gene TRBV5-4; 7 bases are a match to TRBD1. From germline, CDR1 is SGHNT and CDR2 YYREEE (reference sequence). Losses at the gene ends were 0 bases for V and 2 bases for J; bases not matched to a gene: 5. The CDR3 spans 15 residues. CDR3 in DNA: TGTGCCAGCAGCTTGGGACAGGGTATGACCTACGAGCAGTACTTC. This codes for CASSLGQGMTYEQYF.

This chain joins TRBV5-1 and TRBJ2-7, with TRBD1 matching 7 bases. Germline lookup yields CDR1 SGHRS and CDR2 YFSETQ. This CDR3 contains 16 residues. V shed 5 bases, J shed 2 bases, and the junction held 13 bases outside the gene matches. In DNA, the CDR3 is TGCGCCAGCAGTTCCAACCGGGACAGCGGCGCCTACGAGCAGTACTTC. Translation: CASSSNRDSGAYEQYF.

This chain uses TRBV9 with TRBJ2-3, with 10 bases matching TRBD2. Trimming at V came to 0 bases and at J to 5 bases, leaving 9 bases not matched to a gene. Germline values: CDR1 SGDLS, CDR2 YYNGEE. The CDR3 sequence is 17 residues long. CDR3 amino acids: CASSVAGSGGLKDTQYF. The DNA of the CDR3 is TGTGCCAGCAGCGTAGCGGGTAGCGGGGGGTTGAAAGATACGCAGTATTTT.

The gene calls are TRBV19 and TRBJ2-7, with D perhaps TRBD1 (6 bases). Trimming removed 3 bases at V and 9 bases at J, with 18 bases between. The CDR3 has 14 residues. Per germline, CDR1 LNHDA and CDR2 SQIVND (reference sequence). The CDR3 region is CASSMAAGEFGQYF. For the CDR3, the DNA is TGTGCCAGTAGTATGGCGGCAGGGGAGTTTGGGCAGTACTTC.

The gene calls are TRBV9 and TRBJ2-7, with TRBD1 matching 8 bases. With V trimmed by 0 bases and J by 6 bases, 8 bases remained unmatched. CDR3 length: 15 amino acids. Germline V gene data show CDR1 as SGDLS and CDR2 as YYNGEE. The CDR3, as DNA: TGTGCCAGCAGCGTAGGGCAGGGGGCGTCTCCCGAGCAGTACTTC. It translates to CASSVGQGASPEQYF.

CDR3 in amino acids: CASRTGGHYNSPLHF. Here the CDR3 DNA reads TGTGCCAGTCGTACAGGGGGCCACTATAATTCACCCCTCCACTTT. The rearrangement joins TRBV28 to TRBJ1-6; 9 positions match TRBD1. Germline V gene sequence: CDR1 MDHEN, CDR2 SYDVKM. This CDR3 comprises 15 residues. V shed 9 bases and J 3 bases; nucleotides not matched to a gene: 6.

This chain joins TRBV9 and TRBJ1-1, with unresolved D. CDR1 is SGDLS and CDR2 is YYNGEE in the germline V gene. V lost 3 bases and J lost 1, with 7 bases in between. This CDR3 is 13 amino acids long. Here the CDR3 reads CASSGEKNTEAFF. In DNA, the CDR3 is TGTGCCAGCAGCGGGGAGAAGAACACTGAAGCTTTCTTT. The full variable domain, completed using reference TRBV9 and TRBJ1-1, is DSGVTQTPKHLITATGQRVTLRCSPRSGDLSVYWYQQSLDQGLQFLIQYYNGEERAKGNILERFSAQQFPDLHSELNLSSLELGDSALYFCASSGEKNTEAFFGQGTRLTVV.

This chain uses TRBV10-3 with TRBJ1-1; a weak D match, TRBD1 (6 bases). CDR1 and CDR2 (germline): ENHRY, SYGVKD. V lost 3 bases, J lost 7 bases, and 12 bases lay in between. The CDR3 loop spans 13 amino acids. The CDR3 loop reads CAISETGNGEAFF. The CDR3 coding sequence is TGTGCCATCAGTGAAACAGGGAATGGTGAAGCTTTCTTT.

V gene TRBV4-1 combines with J gene TRBJ1-3, with TRBD1 matching 8 bases. The CDR3 is made up of 15 amino acids. Germline trimming cut 3 bases from V and 0 bases from J; bases unmatched to any gene: 1. Germline assignment: CDR1 MGHRA and CDR2 YSYEKL. In DNA, the CDR3 is TGCGCCAGCAGCCAGGGACAGGACTCTGGAAACACCATATATTTT. Its translation: CASSQGQDSGNTIYF.

V is TRBV28 and J is TRBJ2-1, with TRBD1 as a possible D gene (5 bases). The length of the CDR3 is 15 residues. The V gene lost 7 bases and the J gene lost 6 bases, with 19 bases spanning the gap. Germline assignment: CDR1 MDHEN and CDR2 SYDVKM. This CDR3 reads CASTDQGRVGNEQFF. CDR3 sequence (DNA): TGTGCCAGCACCGACCAGGGAAGGGTGGGCAATGAGCAGTTCTTC.

The V gene is TRBV6-5, the J gene TRBJ2-3; a possible D gene is TRBD2 (5 bases). Germline lookup yields CDR1 MNHEY and CDR2 SVGAGI. This CDR3 contains 10 residues. V was pared by 8 bases and J by 6 bases, with 6 bases between. Written as DNA, the CDR3 is TGTGCCAGCCGGGGTGATACGCAGTATTTT. Amino acids: CASRGDTQYF.

This rearrangement joins TRBV5-6 to TRBJ1-4; TRBD1 is a possible D gene (5 bases). The CDR3 is 14 amino acids. Germline-derived CDR1 and CDR2 are SGHDT and YYEEEE. Trimming shortened V by 1 base and J by 8 bases, and 12 bases separated the two germline ends. In DNA, the CDR3 is TGTGCCAGCAGCTTGTTAGGGGTAGGCGAAAAACTGTTTTTT. Its protein is CASSLLGVGEKLFF. Full variable domain (missing parts from reference TRBV5-6 and TRBJ1-4): DAGVTQSPTHLIKTRGQQVTLRCSPKSGHDTVSWYQQALGQGPQFIFQYYEEEERQRGNFPDRFSGHQFPNYSSELNVNALLLGDSALYLCASSLLGVGEKLFFGSGTQLSVL.

This clone appeared a single time. The genes are TRBV28 and TRBJ2-2; 8 nucleotides agree with TRBD1. CDR3 length equals 18 residues. Trimming at V came to 3 bases and at J to 4 bases, leaving 13 bases not matched to a gene. CDR1 MDHEN and CDR2 SYDVKM come from the germline V gene. The CDR3 protein is CASSFARGLGRPTGELFF. The CDR3 nucleotides are TGTGCCAGCAGTTTCGCCAGGGGGCTGGGTAGACCCACCGGGGAGCTGTTTTTT.

This rearrangement joins TRBV2 to TRBJ2-5; 8 nucleotides agree with TRBD2. V was pared by 5 bases and J by 3 bases, with 17 bases of the junction left unmatched. Germline CDR1 SNHLY, CDR2 FYNNEI. The CDR3 runs to 18 residues. The DNA of the CDR3 is TGTGCCAGCAGTACCGCCAGCGGGGGCCACCCGGGGAAAGAGACCCAGTACTTC. Its protein product is CASSTASGGHPGKETQYF.

J is TRBJ1-5 and V is TRBV7-8; tentative D call: TRBD1 (5 bases). V was pared by 5 bases and J by 0 bases, with 17 bases between. Germline V lookup: CDR1 SGHVS, CDR2 FQNEAQ. The CDR3 length is 17 residues. CDR3 protein: CASSRGGPTYSNQPQHF. CDR3 nucleotide sequence: TGTGCCAGCAGCCGGGGGGGACCGACGTATAGCAATCAGCCCCAGCATTTT.

This rearrangement joins TRBV4-1 to TRBJ2-7, with TRBD2 matching over 9 bases. Trimming at V came to 1 base and at J to 4 bases, leaving 8 bases not matched to a gene. CDR3 length equals 16 residues. Germline V gives CDR1 MGHRA, CDR2 YSYEKL. CDR3: CASSQGVRLADYEQYF. CDR3 bases: TGCGCCAGCAGCCAAGGTGTGAGACTAGCGGATTACGAGCAGTACTTC.

The chain employs TRBV2 and TRBJ1-2; no clear D gene. V lost 2 bases, J lost 4 bases, and 5 bases lay in between. CDR1 and CDR2 from the germline V gene are SNHLY and FYNNEI. The CDR3 totals 12 residues. The CDR3: CASSEPLYGYTF. Written as DNA, the CDR3 is TGTGCCAGCAGTGAACCACTCTATGGCTACACCTTC.

This clone was detected only once. This rearrangement joins TRBV7-6 to TRBJ2-1, with D unclear. The CDR3 is made up of 17 amino acids. Germline-derived CDR1 and CDR2 are SGHVS and FNYEAQ. Trimming removed 0 bases at V and 0 bases at J, with 12 bases between. The CDR3 loop reads CASSLATTWSSYNEQFF. The CDR3 DNA is TGTGCCAGCAGCTTAGCGACGACGTGGAGCTCCTACAATGAGCAGTTCTTC.

This chain joins TRBV13 and TRBJ1-2, with TRBD1 matching 7 bases. The germline V gene encodes CDR1 PRHDT and CDR2 FYEKMQ (reference sequence). The length of the CDR3 is 15 residues. The V segment lost 0 bases and the J segment 0 bases; nucleotides outside the gene matches: 1. The CDR3 DNA reads as TGTGCCAGCAGCTTAGGCGACAGGGCTAACTATGGCTACACCTTC. This encodes CASSLGDRANYGYTF.

This clone was counted only a few times. The chain couples TRBV6-5 to TRBJ1-2, with TRBD1 identical over 9 bases. This CDR3 is 15 amino acids long. Per the germline V gene, CDR1 is MNHEY and CDR2 is SVGAGI. Trimming removed 0 bases from V and 7 bases from J; junction bases left unmatched: 6. CDR3: CASSYSGTGISGYTF. The CDR3 DNA reads as TGTGCCAGCAGTTACTCCGGGACAGGGATTAGTGGCTACACCTTC.

This rearrangement joins TRBV6-1 to TRBJ2-3, with a tentative D call TRBD1 (5 bases). CDR1 is MNHNS, CDR2 SASEGT, per germline. Trimming removed 7 bases from V and 3 bases from J, with 14 bases in between. The CDR3 length is 14 residues. The CDR3 bases are TGTGCCAGCACCGTCGGCAGGGAAACAGATACGCAGTATTTT. Protein sequence: CASTVGRETDTQYF.

This clone appeared once. CDR3 sequence (DNA): TGTGCCATCAGTGACCGAGGGACGGGAGCCTACGAGCAGTACTTC. This sequence encodes CAISDRGTGAYEQYF. The chain uses TRBV10-3 and TRBJ2-7, with D maybe TRBD2 (6 bases). CDR3 size: 15 residues. V lost 3 bases and J 2 bases, leaving 14 bases between the germline ends. The V gene's germline CDR1 is ENHRY and CDR2 SYGVKD.

The CDR3 DNA is TGTGCCAGCAGTTTAGCAGGGGCGGGCAATCAGCCCCAGCATTTT. Protein product: CASSLAGAGNQPQHF. The rearrangement links TRBV28 to TRBJ1-5; weak D call: TRBD1 (6 bases). V lost 2 bases and J lost 2, with 10 bases in between. In germline, CDR1 is MDHEN, CDR2 SYDVKM. This CDR3 comprises 15 residues.

This chain connects TRBV28 to TRBJ2-7, with D unclear. V was pared by 1 base and J by 1 base, with 8 bases between. There are 14 residues in the CDR3. Germline V lookup: CDR1 MDHEN, CDR2 SYDVKM. The CDR3 region has the DNA TGTGCCAGCAGTTTATCAAGCCTATCCTACGAGCAGTACTTC. It is translated as CASSLSSLSYEQYF.

J is TRBJ2-7 and V is TRBV28, with 7 bases lining up with TRBD1. Germline CDR1 and CDR2: MDHEN and SYDVKM. V gave up 7 bases and J gave up 5 bases; unmatched junction bases: 5. This CDR3 comprises 12 residues. This CDR3 is CASKGTVNEQYF. CDR3 sequence (DNA): TGTGCCAGCAAGGGGACAGTTAACGAGCAGTACTTC.